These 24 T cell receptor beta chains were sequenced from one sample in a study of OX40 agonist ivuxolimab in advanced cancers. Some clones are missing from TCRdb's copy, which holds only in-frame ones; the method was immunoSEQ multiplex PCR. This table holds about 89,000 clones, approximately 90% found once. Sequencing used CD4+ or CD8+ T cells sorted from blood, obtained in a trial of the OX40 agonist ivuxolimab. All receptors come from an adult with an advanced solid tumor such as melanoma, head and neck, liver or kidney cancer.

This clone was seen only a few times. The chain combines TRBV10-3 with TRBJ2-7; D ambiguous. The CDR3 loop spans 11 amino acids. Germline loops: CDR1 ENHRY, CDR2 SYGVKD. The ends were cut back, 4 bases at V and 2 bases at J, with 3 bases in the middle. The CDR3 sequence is CAISAAYEQYF. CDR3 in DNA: TGTGCCATCAGTGCGGCCTACGAGCAGTACTTC.

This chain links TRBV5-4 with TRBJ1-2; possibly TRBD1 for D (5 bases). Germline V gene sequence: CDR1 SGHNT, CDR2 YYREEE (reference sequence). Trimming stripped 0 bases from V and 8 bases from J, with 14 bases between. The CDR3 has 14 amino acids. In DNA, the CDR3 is TGTGCCAGCAGCTTGGCCCAGGGTAGAGGAGGCTACACCTTC. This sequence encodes CASSLAQGRGGYTF.

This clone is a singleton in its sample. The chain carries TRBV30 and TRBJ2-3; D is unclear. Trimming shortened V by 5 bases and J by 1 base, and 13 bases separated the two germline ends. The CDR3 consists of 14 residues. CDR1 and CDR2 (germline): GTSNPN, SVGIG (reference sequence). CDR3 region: CAWVINRGTDTQYF. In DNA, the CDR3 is TGTGCCTGGGTGATTAATCGTGGCACAGATACGCAGTATTTT.

CDR3 region: CASSFPGREAFF. CDR3 coding DNA: TGTGCCAGCAGTTTCCCGGGCCGAGAAGCTTTCTTT. This chain joins TRBV6-1 and TRBJ1-1; D not resolved. The CDR3 runs to 12 residues. Germline values: CDR1 MNHNS, CDR2 SASEGT. Trimming stripped 5 bases from V and 8 bases from J, with 12 bases between.

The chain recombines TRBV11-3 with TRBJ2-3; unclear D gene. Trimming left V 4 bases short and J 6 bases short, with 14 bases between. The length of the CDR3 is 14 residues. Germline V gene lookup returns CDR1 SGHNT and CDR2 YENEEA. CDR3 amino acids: CASSSGVPGDTQYF. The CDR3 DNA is TGTGCCAGCAGCTCCGGTGTACCCGGGGATACGCAGTATTTT.

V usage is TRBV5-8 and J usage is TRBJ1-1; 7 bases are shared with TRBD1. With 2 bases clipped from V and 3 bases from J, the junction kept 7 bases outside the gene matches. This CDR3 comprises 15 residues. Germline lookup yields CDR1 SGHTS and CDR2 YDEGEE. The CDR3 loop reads CASSFSGGDDTEAFF. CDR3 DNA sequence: TGTGCCAGCAGCTTTTCAGGGGGGGATGACACTGAAGCTTTCTTT.

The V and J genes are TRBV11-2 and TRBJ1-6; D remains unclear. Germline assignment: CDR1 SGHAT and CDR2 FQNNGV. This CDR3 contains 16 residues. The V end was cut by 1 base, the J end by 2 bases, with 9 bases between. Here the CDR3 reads CASSLGTRTYNSPLHF. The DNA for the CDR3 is TGTGCCAGCAGCTTAGGAACACGGACCTATAATTCACCCCTCCACTTT.

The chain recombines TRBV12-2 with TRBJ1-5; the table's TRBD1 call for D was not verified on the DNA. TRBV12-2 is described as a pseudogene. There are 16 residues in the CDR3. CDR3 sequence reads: CASRVKQDVGYQPQHF. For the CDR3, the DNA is TGTGCAAGTCGCGTAAAACAGGATGTCGGCTATCAGCCCCAGCATTTT.

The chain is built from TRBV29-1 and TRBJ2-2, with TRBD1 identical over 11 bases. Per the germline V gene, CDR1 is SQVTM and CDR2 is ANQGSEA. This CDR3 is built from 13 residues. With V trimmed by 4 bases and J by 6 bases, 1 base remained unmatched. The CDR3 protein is CSVGTGGPGELFF. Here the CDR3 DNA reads TGCAGCGTTGGGACAGGGGGCCCCGGGGAGCTGTTTTTT.

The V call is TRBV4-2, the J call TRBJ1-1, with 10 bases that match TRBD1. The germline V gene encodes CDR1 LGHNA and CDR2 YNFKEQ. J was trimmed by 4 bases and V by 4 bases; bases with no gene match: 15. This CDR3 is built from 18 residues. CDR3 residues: CASSRVFGTGDLGTEAFF. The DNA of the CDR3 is TGTGCCAGCAGCCGCGTTTTTGGGACAGGGGATCTGGGCACTGAAGCTTTCTTT.

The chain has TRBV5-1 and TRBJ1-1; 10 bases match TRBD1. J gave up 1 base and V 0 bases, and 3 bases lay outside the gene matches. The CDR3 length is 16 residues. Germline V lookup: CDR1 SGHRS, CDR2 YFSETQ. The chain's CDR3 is CASSLEGTGANTEAFF. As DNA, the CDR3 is TGCGCCAGCAGCTTGGAAGGGACAGGGGCGAACACTGAAGCTTTCTTT. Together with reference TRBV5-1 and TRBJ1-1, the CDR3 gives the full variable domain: KAGVTQTPRYLIKTRGQQVTLSCSPISGHRSVSWYQQTPGQGLQFLFEYFSETQRNKGNFPGRFSGRQFSNSRSEMNVSTLELGDSALYLCASSLEGTGANTEAFFGQGTRLTVV.

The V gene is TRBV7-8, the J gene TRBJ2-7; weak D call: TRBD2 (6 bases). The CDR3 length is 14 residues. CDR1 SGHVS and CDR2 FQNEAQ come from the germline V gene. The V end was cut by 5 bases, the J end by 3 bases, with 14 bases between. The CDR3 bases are TGTGCCAGCAGCCTTGCTGCGGGGAGCTACGAGCAGTACTTC. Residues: CASSLAAGSYEQYF.

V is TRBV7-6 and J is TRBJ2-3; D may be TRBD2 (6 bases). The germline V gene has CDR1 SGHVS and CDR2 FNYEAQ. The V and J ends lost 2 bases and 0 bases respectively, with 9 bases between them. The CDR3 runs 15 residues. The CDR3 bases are TGTGCCAGCAGCTTAACGGGGGTTAGCACAGATACGCAGTATTTT. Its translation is CASSLTGVSTDTQYF.

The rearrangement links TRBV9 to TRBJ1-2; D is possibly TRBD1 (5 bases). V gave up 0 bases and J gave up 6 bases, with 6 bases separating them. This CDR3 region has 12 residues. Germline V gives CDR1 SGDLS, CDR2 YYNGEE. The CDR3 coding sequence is TGTGCCAGCAGCGTAGAGGGGAATGGCTACACCTTC. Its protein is CASSVEGNGYTF.

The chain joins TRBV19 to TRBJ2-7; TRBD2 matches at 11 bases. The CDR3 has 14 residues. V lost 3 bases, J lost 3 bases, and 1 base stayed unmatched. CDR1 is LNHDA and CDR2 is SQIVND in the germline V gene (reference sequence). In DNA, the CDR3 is TGTGCCAGTAGTATCACTAGCGGGGGCTACGAGCAGTACTTC. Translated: CASSITSGGYEQYF.

CDR3 sequence: CASRGSGGARRNIQYF. The CDR3 nucleotides are TGTGCCAGTAGGGGTAGCGGGGGGGCACGGCGAAACATTCAGTACTTC. The V and J genes are TRBV19 and TRBJ2-4; 11 positions agree with TRBD2. Germline CDR1 LNHDA, CDR2 SQIVND (reference sequence). The V segment lost 6 bases and the J segment 6 bases; nucleotides outside the gene matches: 10. The length of the CDR3 is 16 residues. Using reference TRBV19 and TRBJ2-4 for the parts outside the CDR3, the full variable domain is DGGITQSPKYLFRKEGQNVTLSCEQNLNHDAMYWYRQDPGQGLRLIYYSQIVNDFQKGDIAEGYSVSREKKESFPLTVTSAQKNPTAFYLCASRGSGGARRNIQYFGAGTRLSVL.

The CDR3: CASRFEAQHF. DNA for the CDR3: TGTGCCAGCAGGTTTGAGGCCCAGCATTTT. V is TRBV27 and J is TRBJ1-5; D is unresolved. The CDR3 spans 10 residues. The germline V gene encodes CDR1 MNHEY and CDR2 SMNVEV (reference sequence). V gave up 6 bases and J gave up 11 bases, with 8 bases separating them.

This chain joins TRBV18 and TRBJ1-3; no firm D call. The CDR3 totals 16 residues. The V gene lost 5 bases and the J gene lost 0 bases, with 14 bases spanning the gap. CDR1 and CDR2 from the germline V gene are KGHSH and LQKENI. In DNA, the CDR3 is TGTGCCAGCTCATCAGGACCTCTGAGCTCTGGAAACACCATATATTTT. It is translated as CASSSGPLSSGNTIYF.

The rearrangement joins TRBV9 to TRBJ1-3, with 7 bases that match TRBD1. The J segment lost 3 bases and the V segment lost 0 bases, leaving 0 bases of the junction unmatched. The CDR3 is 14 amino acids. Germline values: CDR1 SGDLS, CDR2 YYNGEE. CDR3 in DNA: TGTGCCAGCAGCGTAGGACAGGGTGGAAACACCATATATTTT. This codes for CASSVGQGGNTIYF.

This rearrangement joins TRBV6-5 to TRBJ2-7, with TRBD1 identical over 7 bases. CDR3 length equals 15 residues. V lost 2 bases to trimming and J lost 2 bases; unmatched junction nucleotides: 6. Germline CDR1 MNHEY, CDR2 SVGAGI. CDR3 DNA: TGTGCCAGCAGTTACACCGGACAGGCGGCCTACGAGCAGTACTTC. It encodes CASSYTGQAAYEQYF.

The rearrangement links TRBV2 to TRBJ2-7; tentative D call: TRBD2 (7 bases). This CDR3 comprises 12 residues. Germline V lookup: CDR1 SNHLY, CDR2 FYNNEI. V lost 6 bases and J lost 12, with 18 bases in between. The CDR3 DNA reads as TGTGCCAGCAGCGAGCTGGGGGGGGGCCGGTACTTC. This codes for CASSELGGGRYF.

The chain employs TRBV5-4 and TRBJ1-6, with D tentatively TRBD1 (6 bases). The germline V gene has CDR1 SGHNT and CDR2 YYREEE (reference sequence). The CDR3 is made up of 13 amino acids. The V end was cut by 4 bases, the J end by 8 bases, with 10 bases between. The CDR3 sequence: CASSKAGDSPLHF. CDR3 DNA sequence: TGTGCCAGCAGCAAGGCAGGGGATTCACCCCTCCACTTT.

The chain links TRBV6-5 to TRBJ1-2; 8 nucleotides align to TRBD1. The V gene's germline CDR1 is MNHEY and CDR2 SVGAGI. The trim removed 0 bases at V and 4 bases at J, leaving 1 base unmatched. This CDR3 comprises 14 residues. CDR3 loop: CASSYSQGGYGYTF. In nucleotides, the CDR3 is TGTGCCAGCAGTTACTCACAGGGGGGCTATGGCTACACCTTC.

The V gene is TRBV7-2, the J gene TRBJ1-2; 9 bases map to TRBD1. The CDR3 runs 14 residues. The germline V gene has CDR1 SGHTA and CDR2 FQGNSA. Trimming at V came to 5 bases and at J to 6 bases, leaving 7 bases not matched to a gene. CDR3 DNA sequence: TGTGCCAGCAGCCGTGGGGGGACAGGGCATGGCTACACCTTC. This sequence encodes CASSRGGTGHGYTF. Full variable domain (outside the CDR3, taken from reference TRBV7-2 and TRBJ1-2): GAGVSQSPSNKVTEKGKDVELRCDPISGHTALYWYRQSLGQGLEFLIYFQGNSAPDKSGLPSDRFSAERTGGSVSTLTIQRTQQEDSAVYLCASSRGGTGHGYTFGSGTRLTVV.